These 9 T cell receptor beta chains were sequenced from one sample in a study of shared clonotypes between healthy human individuals. The naive CD8 fraction comprised CD45RO-negative cells positively selected for CCR7 and excluded terminally differentiated effector memory CD45RA+ cells. This table comes from immunoSEQ multiplex PCR, and its TCRdb copy is limited to in-frame clones, with some not included. The data contain about 2,200,000 clones, just over 90% of them singletons. Sequencing used naive CD8+ T cells from PBMCs. These receptors all stem from a young man in good health. Some clones in this sample may be carry-over from other donors' samples.

The chain has TRBV18 and TRBJ2-7, with 9 nucleotides matching TRBD1. V was clipped by 5 bases and J by 5 bases; unmatched bases: 7. The CDR3 sequence is 14 residues long. Germline loops: CDR1 KGHSH, CDR2 LQKENI. The DNA for the CDR3 is TGTGCCAGCTCATCCGGGACAGGGATCAACGAGCAGTACTTC. Its protein product is CASSSGTGINEQYF.

V and J are TRBV11-2 and TRBJ2-1; tentatively, D is TRBD2 (6 bases). The CDR3 is made up of 14 amino acids. Germline V gene data show CDR1 as SGHAT and CDR2 as FQNNGV. The V end was cut by 1 base, the J end by 4 bases, with 8 bases between. The CDR3 region is CASSLVLAYNEQFF. CDR3 coding DNA: TGTGCCAGCAGCTTAGTCCTAGCGTACAATGAGCAGTTCTTC. Full variable domain (rest looked up from reference TRBV11-2 and TRBJ2-1): EAGVAQSPRYKIIEKRQSVAFWCNPISGHATLYWYQQILGQGPKLLIQFQNNGVVDDSQLPKDRFSAERLKGVDSTLKIQPAKLEDSAVYLCASSLVLAYNEQFFGPGTRLTVL.

The gene calls are TRBV2 and TRBJ2-5; D possibly corresponds to TRBD1 (7 bases). The germline V and J ends were trimmed by 1 base and 2 bases, with 14 bases remaining between them. This CDR3 has 16 residues. Germline loops: CDR1 SNHLY, CDR2 FYNNEI. The CDR3 DNA sequence: TGTGCCAGCAGTGAAGGGGGCAGGGGGGTACAAGAGACCCAGTACTTC. It yields the protein CASSEGGRGVQETQYF.

The V and J genes are TRBV6-6 and TRBJ2-3, with 9 positions matching TRBD1. This CDR3 contains 16 residues. Germline lookup yields CDR1 MNHNY and CDR2 SVGAGI (reference sequence). The V and J ends lost 0 bases and 5 bases, in that order; junction bases with no gene match: 6. As DNA, the CDR3 is TGTGCCAGCAGTTACTCGGGACAGGGAGGTGGAGATACGCAGTATTTT. Translation gives CASSYSGQGGGDTQYF.

This rearrangement joins TRBV27 to TRBJ2-3; D is unresolved. The V end lost 4 bases, the J end lost 10 bases, and 12 bases lay between the germline ends. CDR3 length: 12 amino acids. Per the germline V gene, CDR1 is MNHEY and CDR2 is SMNVEV (reference sequence). This CDR3 reads CASSSGWLAQYF. The CDR3 DNA reads TGTGCCAGCAGTTCTGGGTGGTTGGCGCAGTATTTT.

The chain joins TRBV2 to TRBJ2-3; D is uncertain. Per germline, CDR1 SNHLY and CDR2 FYNNEI. V lost 3 bases, J lost 3 bases, and 16 bases lay in between. The CDR3 contains 16 residues. This chain's CDR3 is CASSEWARGVTDTQYF. CDR3 in DNA: TGTGCCAGCAGTGAGTGGGCGCGTGGGGTAACAGATACGCAGTATTTT.

As to this clone: Other DNA sequences from this sample encode an identical CDR3 as well. The chain has TRBV28 and TRBJ1-2; no clear D gene. The CDR3 sequence is 12 residues long. Trimming took off 3 bases at V and 7 bases at J, with 9 bases between the two ends. The germline V gene has CDR1 MDHEN and CDR2 SYDVKM. CDR3 bases: TGTGCCAGCAGTTTTAGGGCCGGTGGCTACACCTTC. Protein sequence: CASSFRAGGYTF.

The chain has TRBV7-2 and TRBJ2-5; 9 bases align to TRBD2. This CDR3 has 16 residues. Germline lookup yields CDR1 SGHTA and CDR2 FQGNSA. V trimming: 5 bases; J trimming: 4 bases; junction bases outside the gene matches: 11. The CDR3 reads CASSKGRAGGVETQYF. The CDR3 DNA is TGTGCCAGCAGCAAAGGTAGAGCGGGAGGAGTAGAGACCCAGTACTTC.

This chain links TRBV29-1 with TRBJ2-1; D remains unclear. CDR3 length: 11 residues. Germline V CDR1 and CDR2: SQVTM, ANQGSEA. The V end lost 6 bases, the J end lost 6 bases, and 9 bases lay between the germline ends. DNA of the CDR3: TGCAGCGTGGATGGGCCCAATGAGCAGTTCTTC. Protein: CSVDGPNEQFF.